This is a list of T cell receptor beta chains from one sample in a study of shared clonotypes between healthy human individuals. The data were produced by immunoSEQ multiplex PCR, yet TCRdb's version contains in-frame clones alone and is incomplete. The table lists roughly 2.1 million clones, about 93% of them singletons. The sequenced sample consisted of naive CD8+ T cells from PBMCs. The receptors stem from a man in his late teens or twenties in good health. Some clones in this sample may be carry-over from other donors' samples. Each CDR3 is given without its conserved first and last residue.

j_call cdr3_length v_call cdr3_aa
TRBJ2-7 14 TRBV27 ASSPSGGPRVYEQY
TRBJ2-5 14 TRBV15 ATSTRSWRPQETQY
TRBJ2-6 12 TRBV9 ASRGGAGANVLT
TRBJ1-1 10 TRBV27 ASRWGNTEAF
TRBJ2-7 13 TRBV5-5 ASSTGQVVGYEQY
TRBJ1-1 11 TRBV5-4 ASSPQGDTEAF
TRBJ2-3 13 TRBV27 ASRPGTDRTDTQY
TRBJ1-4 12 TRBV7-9 ASSSPQTNEKLF
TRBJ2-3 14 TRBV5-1 ASSWGPSGRLDTQY
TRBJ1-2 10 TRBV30 AWSGGQAGYT
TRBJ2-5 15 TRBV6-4 ASSDFGWTSEKETQY
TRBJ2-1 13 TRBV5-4 ASSLDLSTYNEQF
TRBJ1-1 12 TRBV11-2 ASRGRQGGTEAF
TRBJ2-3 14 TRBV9 ASSERGRRHSDTQY
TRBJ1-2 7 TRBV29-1 GVGYGYT
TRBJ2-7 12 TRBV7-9 ASSFSSAIGEQY
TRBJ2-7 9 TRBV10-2 ASSEPAEQY